The 27 T cell receptor beta chains presented below share a single source sample, sequenced in a study of CD8+ T cells in alopecia areata (dated by TCRdb to 2017 to 2018). The sample's time point label, decoded: 4 weeks on oral tofacitinib. What the treatment or condition label conveys for this sample: oral pan-JAK inhibitor, 5-10 mg twice daily. Library method: the immunoSEQ multiplex PCR assay. To provide template for TCR sequencing, every sample had RNA extracted and reverse transcribed into cDNA. As stored in TCRdb, this immuneACCESS dataset retains in-frame rearrangements with V and J assigned. A fraction of the clones does not appear; measured against another copy, unresolved V genes explain less than half of the discrepancy, and the remainder lacks a known reason. The sample records approximately 200,000 clones, 45% to 65% of which are singletons. Roughly 3.3% of the sample belongs to the ten largest clones.

The specimen comprised CD4+ T cells sorted from blood, sampled at week 4, from a patient treated with tofacitinib. All receptors derive from a human donor with alopecia areata.

The chain couples TRBV9 to TRBJ2-5; 10 bases are a match to TRBD1. The length of the CDR3 is 15 residues. The junction had 6 bases not matched to a gene; V was cut back by 4 bases and J by 3 bases. The germline gives CDR1 SGDLS, CDR2 YYNGEE. DNA for the CDR3: TGTGCCAGCAGCTCCTTTGGGACAGGGGAAGAGACCCAGTACTTC. Translated, it gives CASSSFGTGEETQYF.

The gene calls are TRBV5-1 and TRBJ1-5; no clear D. In germline, CDR1 is SGHRS, CDR2 YFSETQ. V lost 0 bases and J 0 bases, leaving 10 bases between the germline ends. This CDR3 comprises 16 residues. The CDR3 here is CASSLVAGFSNQPQHF. CDR3 DNA: TGCGCCAGCAGCTTGGTGGCGGGATTTAGCAATCAGCCCCAGCATTTT.

This sequence joins TRBV11-2 and TRBJ2-3; 10 bases are a match to TRBD2. The CDR3 has 17 amino acids. CDR1 and CDR2 from the germline V gene are SGHAT and FQNNGV. Trimming removed 5 bases from V and 0 bases from J; junction bases left unmatched: 8. CDR3 loop: CASSASGGPSSTDTQYF. The CDR3 bases are TGTGCCAGCAGCGCTAGCGGGGGCCCTTCTAGCACAGATACGCAGTATTTT.

V and J are TRBV4-1 and TRBJ2-3; TRBD2 agrees at 8 bases. CDR3 length: 15 residues. The ends lost 0 bases at V and 6 bases at J; junction bases unmatched: 5. CDR1 and CDR2 (germline): MGHRA, YSYEKL. In DNA form, the CDR3 reads TGCGCCAGCAGCCAAGATCGGGGGGGCTGGGATACGCAGTATTTT. Translating gives CASSQDRGGWDTQYF.

This clone was detected a few times. The chain employs TRBV29-1 and TRBJ2-3; TRBD2 might be the D (5 bases). The germline V gene has CDR1 SQVTM and CDR2 ANQGSEA. CDR3 length equals 14 residues. Trimming took off 3 bases at V and 1 base at J, with 11 bases between the two ends. CDR3 sequence reads: CSVDRGPRTDTQYF. The CDR3 coding sequence is TGCAGCGTTGACCGGGGTCCACGCACAGATACGCAGTATTTT.

This clone came up a few times. Other nucleotide sequences from this sample produce the same CDR3. The chain recombines TRBV11-2 with TRBJ2-1, with 11 nucleotides matching TRBD2. Per the germline V gene, CDR1 is SGHAT and CDR2 is FQNNGV. This CDR3 has 16 amino acids. V dropped 3 bases and J dropped 4; count of bases not matched to a gene: 5. The CDR3 DNA reads as TGTGCCAGCAGCTTTCGACTAGCGGGGATATACAATGAGCAGTTCTTC. This encodes CASSFRLAGIYNEQFF.

This chain uses TRBV27 with TRBJ2-3; no definite D call. The CDR3 sequence is 16 residues long. Trimming removed 5 bases at V and 5 bases at J, with 20 bases between. Germline-derived CDR1 and CDR2 are MNHEY and SMNVEV (reference sequence). The CDR3 sequence is CASSPPGPERIDTQYF. CDR3 nucleotide sequence: TGTGCCAGCAGTCCTCCAGGACCCGAAAGGATAGATACGCAGTATTTT.

This clone was counted only a few times. The gene calls are TRBV10-3 and TRBJ1-2; D not resolved. Germline CDR1 ENHRY, CDR2 SYGVKD. Trimming shortened V by 7 bases and J by 4 bases, and 13 bases separated the two germline ends. CDR3 size: 13 residues. The CDR3 region is CAITDAAVYGYTF. The CDR3 nucleotides read TGTGCCATCACCGATGCGGCGGTCTATGGCTACACCTTC.

The genes are TRBV29-1 and TRBJ2-3; D gene unclear. CDR1 and CDR2 (germline): SQVTM, ANQGSEA. V was pared by 7 bases and J by 4 bases, with 15 bases between. This CDR3 spans 13 amino acids. CDR3 amino acids: CSGTTDIPDTQYF. The CDR3 DNA reads TGCAGCGGTACCACAGATATCCCAGATACGCAGTATTTT.

The CDR3 loop reads CAWSRDRGRQPQHF. The CDR3 DNA follows: TGTGCCTGGAGTCGGGACAGGGGGAGGCAGCCCCAGCATTTT. The chain has TRBV30 and TRBJ1-5; 11 nucleotides align to TRBD1. The CDR3 has 14 amino acids. From germline, CDR1 is GTSNPN and CDR2 SVGIG (reference sequence). With 2 bases clipped from V and 7 bases from J, the junction kept 4 bases outside the gene matches.

This clone has just a few counts. This chain connects TRBV29-1 to TRBJ1-5; possible D gene TRBD1, 5 bases. CDR3 length: 15 residues. V was clipped by 2 bases and J by 1 base, with 12 bases between them. Germline lookup yields CDR1 SQVTM and CDR2 ANQGSEA. The CDR3 sequence is CSVEQGSGSNQPQHF. The CDR3 region has the DNA TGCAGCGTTGAACAGGGATCAGGAAGCAATCAGCCCCAGCATTTT.

In its sample, this clone was seen a few times. The rearrangement links TRBV7-9 to TRBJ2-1; TRBD1 is a possible D gene (5 bases). The CDR3 has 13 amino acids. V lost 5 bases to trimming and J lost 11 bases, with 16 bases between them. In germline, CDR1 is SEHNR, CDR2 FQNEAQ (reference sequence). The CDR3 DNA is TGTGCCAGCAGCCCGGAAGTTTCAGGGAAGCAGTTCTTC. Translating it yields CASSPEVSGKQFF.

This rearrangement joins TRBV9 to TRBJ1-2; TRBD1 might be the D (6 bases). CDR1 is SGDLS and CDR2 is YYNGEE in the germline V gene. This CDR3 comprises 17 residues. V was shortened by 4 bases and J by 3 bases, with 22 bases between the two germline ends. The CDR3 nucleotides are TGTGCCAGCAGCCACCAGGACAGAGTCCTTGTAGACTATGGCTACACCTTC. Protein sequence: CASSHQDRVLVDYGYTF.

The sample holds a few counts of this clone. The chain couples TRBV4-1 to TRBJ1-2; D is unresolved. CDR3 length: 13 amino acids. Per the germline V gene, CDR1 is MGHRA and CDR2 is YSYEKL. Trimming stripped 5 bases from V and 6 bases from J, with 13 bases between. CDR3 coding DNA: TGCGCCAGCAGCGTTTTCGGCGGGAATGGCTACACCTTC. Amino acids: CASSVFGGNGYTF.

The chain combines TRBV29-1 with TRBJ1-2; a possible D gene is TRBD1 (5 bases). From germline, CDR1 is SQVTM and CDR2 ANQGSEA. This CDR3 spans 15 amino acids. The V end lost 7 bases, the J end lost 0 bases, and 18 bases lay between the germline ends. In nucleotides, the CDR3 is TGCAGCGACCCGGACACGCTCCTTCCTAACTATGGCTACACCTTC. This sequence encodes CSDPDTLLPNYGYTF.

The chain uses TRBV30 and TRBJ2-2, with TRBD1 as a possible D gene (6 bases). CDR1 is GTSNPN and CDR2 is SVGIG in the germline V gene (reference sequence). V lost 4 bases to trimming and J lost 7 bases, with 13 bases between them. The CDR3 extends over 13 amino acids. Written as DNA, the CDR3 is TGTGCCTGGAACAGGGAAGGTGGCGGGGAGCTGTTTTTT. Its translation is CAWNREGGGELFF.

This clone was picked up a small number of times. The V and J genes are TRBV4-1 and TRBJ1-1, with 7 nucleotides matching TRBD1. CDR1 MGHRA and CDR2 YSYEKL come from the germline V gene. V was clipped by 0 bases and J by 1 base; unmatched bases: 2. The CDR3 is 15 residues long. Here the CDR3 reads CASSQDGDRNTEAFF. In nucleotides, the CDR3 is TGCGCCAGCAGCCAAGATGGGGACAGGAACACTGAAGCTTTCTTT.

This clone was observed a handful of times. The chain combines TRBV7-2 with TRBJ1-5; tentatively, D is TRBD1 (5 bases). Deletions cut 1 base from V and 6 bases from J, with 10 bases between. The CDR3 is 14 amino acids. Germline V gene data show CDR1 as SGHTA and CDR2 as FQGNSA. CDR3 DNA: TGTGCCAGCAGCTTAGAGGGGATGGGTCAGCCCCAGCATTTT. Its translation: CASSLEGMGQPQHF.

CDR3 loop: CASSSRDVYQPQHF. CDR3 sequence (DNA): TGTGCCAGCAGCTCCCGGGACGTATATCAGCCCCAGCATTTT. This sequence joins TRBV7-2 and TRBJ1-5, with TRBD1 as a possible D gene (5 bases). In germline, CDR1 is SGHTA, CDR2 FQGNSA. The CDR3 runs 14 residues. Trimming took 4 bases from V and 5 from J, leaving 12 bases between them.

The chain is built from TRBV4-1 and TRBJ2-7; 9 nucleotides match TRBD1. Germline trimming cut 3 bases from V and 2 bases from J; bases unmatched to any gene: 5. Germline V gene sequence: CDR1 MGHRA, CDR2 YSYEKL. This CDR3 has 15 residues. This CDR3 reads CASSHPGQGTYEQYF. For the CDR3, the DNA is TGCGCCAGCAGCCACCCAGGACAGGGGACCTACGAGCAGTACTTC.

J is TRBJ1-1 and V is TRBV5-4, with 8 bases identical to TRBD1. Germline values: CDR1 SGHNT, CDR2 YYREEE (reference sequence). This CDR3 is 15 amino acids long. V lost 0 bases to trimming and J lost 6 bases; unmatched junction nucleotides: 7. Here the CDR3 reads CASSLATGEGAEAFF. CDR3 bases: TGTGCCAGCAGCTTGGCGACAGGGGAAGGTGCTGAAGCTTTCTTT.

This clone appeared a few times. This sample includes further DNA sequences coding for the same CDR3. The chain is built from TRBV9 and TRBJ2-5; 13 bases line up with TRBD2. Germline assignment: CDR1 SGDLS and CDR2 YYNGEE. CDR3 size: 15 residues. The ends lost 3 bases at V and 5 bases at J; junction bases unmatched: 4. The CDR3 is CASSAGTSGAETQYF. CDR3 nucleotides: TGTGCCAGCAGCGCCGGGACTAGCGGGGCGGAGACCCAGTACTTC.

The V gene is TRBV30, the J gene TRBJ1-1; weak D call: TRBD1 (6 bases). The V and J ends lost 1 base and 2 bases respectively, with 20 bases between them. Germline V CDR1 and CDR2: GTSNPN, SVGIG (reference sequence). The CDR3 runs 17 residues. In DNA form, the CDR3 reads TGTGCCTGGAGTGCGTCGAGGACAGCCAGTTTAAACACTGAAGCTTTCTTT. This gives the protein CAWSASRTASLNTEAFF.

This clone came up many times. J is TRBJ2-1 and V is TRBV7-3; weak D call: TRBD2 (6 bases). V was pared by 0 bases and J by 9 bases, with 12 bases between. The germline V gene encodes CDR1 SGHTA and CDR2 FQGTGA. The CDR3 is 14 residues long. In DNA form, the CDR3 reads TGTGCCAGCAGCTTAACGTGGGGGGATGGTGAGCAGTTCTTC. It is translated as CASSLTWGDGEQFF. Together with reference TRBV7-3 and TRBJ2-1, the CDR3 gives the full variable domain: GAGVSQTPSNKVTEKGKYVELRCDPISGHTALYWYRQSLGQGPEFLIYFQGTGAADDSGLPNDRFFAVRPEGSVSTLKIQRTERGDSAVYLCASSLTWGDGEQFFGPGTRLTVL.

The rearrangement uses TRBV4-2 and TRBJ2-5; 8 bases map to TRBD1. The trim removed 4 bases at V and 5 bases at J, leaving 6 bases unmatched. Germline CDR1 and CDR2: LGHNA and YNFKEQ. This CDR3 has 14 residues. CDR3 amino acids: CASSLRQGTETQYF. The CDR3 bases are TGTGCCAGCAGCCTTCGACAGGGGACGGAGACCCAGTACTTC.

The J gene is TRBJ1-5, the V gene TRBV5-4; 7 bases fit TRBD1. CDR1 and CDR2 from the germline V gene are SGHNT and YYREEE (reference sequence). CDR3 length: 13 residues. Trimming at V came to 3 bases and at J to 7 bases, leaving 4 bases not matched to a gene. This chain's CDR3 is CASSSGQEQPQHF. The CDR3 DNA reads TGTGCCAGCAGCTCCGGACAGGAGCAGCCCCAGCATTTT.

This rearrangement joins TRBV13 to TRBJ1-6, with D possibly TRBD1 on 5 matching bases. The CDR3 has 16 amino acids. The V and J ends lost 7 bases and 7 bases respectively, with 20 bases between them. Germline V gene sequence: CDR1 PRHDT, CDR2 FYEKMQ (reference sequence). The CDR3 loop is CASNARPQGTNSPLHF. CDR3 coding DNA: TGTGCCAGCAATGCTAGACCCCAGGGCACCAATTCACCCCTCCACTTT.